The clone carrying this T cell receptor (beta chain) came up a few times. The antigen remains undetermined. The data derive from a study of T-cell reconstitution after alpha-beta-depleted transplantation in children. V shed 5 bases and J 5 bases; nucleotides not matched to a gene: 5. CDR3 size: 13 residues. CDR1 and CDR2 from the germline V gene are SGHTA and FQGNSA. As it was prepared, the TCRbeta library received unique molecular identifiers. MiXCR, applied by TCRdb to the PCR reads, yields one record per CDR3 protein. Among hundreds of thousands of distinct CDR3 sequences listed, roughly 13% were seen once. Study outcomes and limitations: There were some patients whose high TCRbeta diversity at day 60 came from surviving recipient T cells and thymic progenitors. Several hundred rapidly expanded clones from non-depleted graft cells reportedly supplied alpha-beta T cells about two months post-transplant. T-cell counts and diversity at one year following transplant were attributed mainly to newly produced T cells.

The clonotype comes from a girl aged 2-10 years with congenital amegakaryocytic thrombocytopenia, due to receive a stem cell transplant. Sequencing was performed on PBMCs, taken before TCRalphabeta/CD19-depleted stem cell transplant. The chain uses TRBV7-2 and TRBJ2-5; 7 bases line up with TRBD1. Written as DNA, the CDR3 is TGTGCCAGCAGCACCACAGGGGTGGAGACCCAGTACTTC. The encoded protein is CASSTTGVETQYF.